The 5 T cell receptor beta chains below were found in one sample sequenced in a study of blood T cell repertoires in COVID-19. Assay used: immunoSEQ multiplex PCR; TCRdb lists only in-frame clones, some missing. The sample has about 170,000 clones; 79% are singletons. Material: PBMCs or T cells enriched from blood (not recorded which). The receptor set was obtained from an older woman in a cohort exposed to, infected with or recovered from COVID-19 (not recorded which).

The chain couples TRBV4-3 to TRBJ1-3; weak D call: TRBD1 (5 bases). Germline values: CDR1 LGHNA, CDR2 YSLEER. V lost 0 bases, J lost 0 bases, and 12 bases lay in between. CDR3 size: 17 residues. CDR3 sequence: CASSQEGTAYSGNTIYF. Written as DNA, the CDR3 is TGCGCCAGCAGCCAAGAGGGGACTGCCTACTCTGGAAACACCATATATTTT.

The gene calls are TRBV19 and TRBJ2-1, with a weak D call TRBD2 (6 bases). Trimming stripped 4 bases from V and 5 bases from J, with 12 bases between. Germline loops: CDR1 LNHDA, CDR2 SQIVND (reference sequence). CDR3 length: 14 residues. Here the CDR3 DNA reads TGTGCCAGTAGTACGGGACTGCTTCACAATGAGCAGTTCTTC. Its protein product is CASSTGLLHNEQFF.

The genes are TRBV3-1 (or the pseudogene TRBV3-2) and TRBJ1-2, with D perhaps TRBD1 (6 bases). Trimming shortened V by 4 bases and J by 9 bases, and 12 bases separated the two germline ends. The CDR3 is 12 amino acids. Looked up from germline, CDR1 is LGHDT and CDR2 is YNNKEL (reference sequence). The CDR3 loop reads CASSRDRLSYTF. The CDR3 bases are TGTGCCAGCAGCCGCGACAGGTTAAGCTACACCTTC.

Ten or more counts support this clone. This chain links TRBV6-5 with TRBJ1-1; TRBD1 might be the D (5 bases). Germline V gene data show CDR1 as MNHEY and CDR2 as SVGAGI. V lost 8 bases to trimming and J lost 1 base, with 14 bases between them. The CDR3 contains 14 residues. This CDR3 is CASHGGAGNTEAFF. The CDR3 DNA reads as TGTGCCAGCCATGGAGGGGCGGGGAACACTGAAGCTTTCTTT.

V usage is TRBV4-1 and J usage is TRBJ1-1, with a weak D call TRBD1 (5 bases). This CDR3 spans 13 amino acids. Germline values: CDR1 MGHRA, CDR2 YSYEKL. V lost 4 bases to trimming and J lost 4 bases, with 10 bases between them. The DNA for the CDR3 is TGCGCCAGCAGCCCTCACAGGAGCACTGAAGCTTTCTTT. Translated: CASSPHRSTEAFF.